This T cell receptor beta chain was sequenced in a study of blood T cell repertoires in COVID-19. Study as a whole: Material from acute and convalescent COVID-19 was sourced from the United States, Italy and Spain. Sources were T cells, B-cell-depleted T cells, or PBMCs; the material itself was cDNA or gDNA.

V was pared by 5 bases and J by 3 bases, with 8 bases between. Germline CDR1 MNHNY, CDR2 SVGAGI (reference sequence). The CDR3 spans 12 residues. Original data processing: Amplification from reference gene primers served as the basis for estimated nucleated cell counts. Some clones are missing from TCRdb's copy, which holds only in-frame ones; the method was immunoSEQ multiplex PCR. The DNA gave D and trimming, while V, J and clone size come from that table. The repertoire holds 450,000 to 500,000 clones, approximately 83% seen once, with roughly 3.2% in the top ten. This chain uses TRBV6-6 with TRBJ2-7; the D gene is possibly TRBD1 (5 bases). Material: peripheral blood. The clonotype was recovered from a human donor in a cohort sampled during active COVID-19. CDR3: CASSPDNYEQYF. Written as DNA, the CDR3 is TGTGCCAGCAGTCCGGACAACTACGAGCAGTACTTC.